This paragraph reports one T cell receptor beta chain. This clonotype was found many times. It lacks a known antigen. No base quality values were provided; no much bigger clone lies one nucleotide off. The sample originates from a study of T cells in Graves' hyperthyroidism and ophthalmopathy (dated by TCRdb to between 2018 and 2020). Study-level background: Peripheral blood samples were taken at initial diagnosis, before any treatment was given. To identify TCR V-J signatures that set the groups apart, the researchers used a discovery cohort of about a hundred patients, made up of 43 with Graves' ophthalmopathy and 57 with stable Graves' hyperthyroidism. Prospective prediction of ophthalmopathy was tested in an independent validation cohort consisting of roughly 19 hyperthyroidism patients and more than 15 patients who later progressed to ophthalmopathy. For training and testing, the 95 to 100 patients in the discovery cohort were randomly divided in a 7:3 ratio. In several Graves' hyperthyroidism patients, the study also compared T-cell repertoires from thyroid tissue with T-cell repertoires from blood. Following sampling, methimazole starting at 30 mg daily was given to hyperthyroidism patients, and high-dose intravenous methylprednisolone was given to ophthalmopathy patients. The paper describes TCR Vbeta CDR3 sequencing of about 140 peripheral blood samples, made up of about 41 ophthalmopathy patients, around 78 hyperthyroidism patients and roughly 17 progressor patients. The paper as a whole reports these results and caveats: In validation, progression to ophthalmopathy was predicted by the model with almost 71% sensitivity and 72% to 85% specificity, a median of about 6.8 months before onset. In cross-validation, a model built on a 13 V-J signature told ophthalmopathy apart from stable hyperthyroidism with 85% to 90% sensitivity and around 84% specificity, and in testing the same model reached 80%/75%. No statistical method was used to fix the sample size in advance, and group allocation was not hidden from the investigators. Most expanded thyroid clonotypes (frequency above 0.001) were also found in blood, which suggests that blood repertoires may mirror thyroid immune responses.

TCR beta CDR3 regions were amplified from RNA transcripts. The first round of RT-PCR for the TCR CDR3 was performed with the HTBI primer set and the Qiagen OneStep RT-PCR kit. Libraries were constructed in a second round of multiplex PCR, after which size selection and purification were carried out. The libraries were sequenced on an Illumina HiSeq2000 using paired-end 100 bp reads. On the authors' methods: SOAPnuke was used to process the raw data, removing reads that contained adapters or uncalled bases, had a mean Phred below 15, or lacked an exact match to the constant primer or identifier. High-quality paired reads were merged using COPE v1.2.5, and each unique nucleotide sequence was defined as a clonotype. MiTCR v1.1 was used to align the clonotypes against IMGT TRBV, TRBD and TRBJ reference segments. The analysis was restricted to V-J combinations with a frequency above 0.0001, which together covered just over 99% of the repertoires. A TCS score was defined as the ratio between F50 (clonal expansion) and ExV (chaos), using BLOSUM62-based TCRdist between CDR3 peptides within each V-J. Welch's t-statistics and random forest reduced 500 to 550 V-J features to roughly 13, which were used in a naive Bayes classifier (R e1071). The public reads were reprocessed in TCRdb via fastp at Q25 and MiXCR, keeping in-frame beta chains. One record per CDR3 amino acid sequence lists the most common genes and DNA. The V and J calls were not made by the authors but by TCRdb's processing. A total of fewer than 500,000 distinct CDR3 sequences appear in this sample, roughly 13% of them only once. The ten largest clones take up around 21% of the sample.

Hyperthyroidism patients were aged 18 to 65 years and newly diagnosed, with disease duration of less than 2 months. Any patient with an uncontrolled infection, another autoimmune disease, pregnancy or lactation was excluded. Diagnoses relied on clinical symptoms, serum thyroxine and TRAb, thyroid ultrasound and orbital computed tomography. For progressor patients, blood was drawn at the first diagnosis of hyperthyroidism, before any ophthalmopathy symptoms had appeared. PBMCs were separated from over 9 ml of fresh peripheral blood using Ficoll-Paque density gradient centrifugation. Progressor patients were first diagnosed with Graves' hyperthyroidism and then developed ophthalmopathy during follow-up. Trizol reagent was used to extract total RNA, and RNA quality was then checked on an Agilent 2100 Bioanalyzer. There are 13 amino acids in the CDR3, from cysteine to phenylalanine inclusive. CDR3 DNA is the only sequence kept; it has 39 bases, read in frame from the first base. V gives up 4 bases and J gives up 9 bases, and the segment between their germline ends measures 15 bases. CDR1 and CDR2 are drawn from the germline V gene: SGHTA, FQGTGA.

The sequencing input was blood. The sequence is built from TRBV7-3 and TRBJ2-5, and possibly TRBD1, on 6 matching bases. The clonotype originates from a man aged 25-45 years with Graves' hyperthyroidism that later progressed to Graves' ophthalmopathy. The CDR3 corresponds to CASSSQGPESQYF. The sequenced DNA is TGTGCCAGCAGCTCACAGGGCCCAGAATCCCAGTACTTC.